These 13 T cell receptor beta chains share one sample of origin, sequenced in a study of Ad26.COV2.S vaccination and SARS-CoV-2 variants. Profiled with immunoSEQ multiplex PCR; TCRdb holds only in-frame clones, not every one. The table lists about 350,000 clones, less than 90% of them singletons. Treatment defined: approximately 18 received Ad26.COV2.S at low or high dose, single or two shots; 5 received placebo; per-sample allocation not given. Each sample was drawn 63 days after the first injection (of vaccine or placebo). The starting material was peripheral blood, obtained in a trial of Ad26.COV2.S vaccine versus placebo. The receptors originated from a person aged 18-65 years who received the Ad26.COV2.S COVID-19 vaccine or a placebo.

A few counts support this clone. Other DNA sequences of this sample code for an identical CDR3. V usage is TRBV3-1 (or the pseudogene TRBV3-2) and J usage is TRBJ2-7; no reliable D call. The germline gives CDR1 LGHDT, CDR2 YNNKEL (reference sequence). The CDR3 is 14 residues long. V dropped 0 bases and J dropped 1 base, with 7 bases sitting between them. Here the CDR3 reads CASSQEVASYEQYF. The CDR3 bases are TGTGCCAGCAGCCAAGAAGTAGCTTCCTACGAGCAGTACTTC.

The chain links TRBV21-1 to TRBJ2-3; TRBD2 is the table's D call, not checked against the DNA. TRBV21-1 constitutes a pseudogene. The CDR3 is 17 amino acids. CDR3 protein: CARLDRLAGGLTDTQYF. Written as DNA, the CDR3 is TGTGCCAGACTAGACAGACTAGCGGGAGGGCTCACAGATACGCAGTATTTT.

This chain joins TRBV6-5 and TRBJ2-2; TRBD2 matches 7 bases. The germline gives CDR1 MNHEY, CDR2 SVGAGI. V lost 11 bases, J lost 3 bases, and 6 bases stayed unmatched. The CDR3 length is 13 residues. DNA of the CDR3: TGTGCCGGAAAAGCGGGATACACCGGGGAGCTGTTTTTT. It encodes CAGKAGYTGELFF.

V usage is TRBV27 and J usage is TRBJ1-5; 10 bases line up with TRBD1. CDR1 is MNHEY, CDR2 SMNVEV, per germline (reference sequence). V was clipped by 6 bases and J by 5 bases; unmatched bases: 4. The CDR3 extends over 14 amino acids. CDR3 loop: CASRGGQGDQPQHF. CDR3 bases: TGTGCCAGCAGGGGAGGACAGGGGGATCAGCCCCAGCATTTT.

This chain uses TRBV18 with TRBJ2-3; possibly TRBD2 for D (6 bases). Germline CDR1 is KGHSH and CDR2 is LQKENI. Trimming stripped 0 bases from V and 3 bases from J, with 10 bases between. The CDR3 totals 15 residues. CDR3 DNA: TGTGCCAGCTCACCACCCGGACTATTAACAGATACGCAGTATTTT. Residues: CASSPPGLLTDTQYF.

The chain combines TRBV11-3 with TRBJ2-1; 10 bases line up with TRBD2. The V gene end was trimmed by 4 bases and the J gene end by 9 bases; junction bases not matched to a gene: 6. CDR1 SGHNT and CDR2 YENEEA come from the germline V gene. The length of the CDR3 is 14 residues. The CDR3 nucleotides read TGTGCCAGCAGCTACTCTAGCGGGAGTAGTGAGCAGTTCTTC. This encodes CASSYSSGSSEQFF.

The chain recombines TRBV10-1 with TRBJ2-7; D not resolved. Germline-derived CDR1 and CDR2 are WNHNN and SYGVQD (reference sequence). This CDR3 region has 13 residues. The V gene lost 4 bases and the J gene lost 0 bases, with 7 bases spanning the gap. CDR3 in amino acids: CASSGADSYEQYF. The CDR3 region has the DNA TGCGCCAGCAGTGGGGCCGACTCCTACGAGCAGTACTTC.

V and J are TRBV7-2 and TRBJ2-5, with D unresolved. Trimming shortened V by 1 base and J by 2 bases, and 11 bases separated the two germline ends. Germline V gene sequence: CDR1 SGHTA, CDR2 FQGNSA. CDR3 length equals 15 residues. CDR3 residues: CASSLVGFSQETQYF. DNA of the CDR3: TGTGCCAGCAGCTTAGTTGGGTTTTCTCAAGAGACCCAGTACTTC.

The chain recombines TRBV19 with TRBJ2-7, with 9 bases aligning to TRBD2. CDR1 LNHDA and CDR2 SQIVND come from the germline V gene (reference sequence). The CDR3 consists of 13 residues. V dropped 10 bases and J dropped 2; count of bases not matched to a gene: 6. The DNA of the CDR3 is TGTGCCACTAGCGGGACTAACACCTACGAGCAGTACTTC. Amino acids: CATSGTNTYEQYF.

This chain connects TRBV11-3 to TRBJ2-3; D not resolved. V lost 0 bases to trimming and J lost 2 bases, with 3 bases between them. This CDR3 contains 13 residues. Germline V gene lookup returns CDR1 SGHNT and CDR2 YENEEA. In DNA form, the CDR3 reads TGTGCCAGCAGCTTAGATTTCACAGATACGCAGTATTTT. This encodes CASSLDFTDTQYF.

The CDR3 nucleotides read TGTGCCAGTAGTATTCAGTCTAGCACAGATACGCAGTATTTT. It is translated as CASSIQSSTDTQYF. The chain recombines TRBV19 with TRBJ2-3; D is unresolved. The CDR3 has 14 amino acids. Germline loops: CDR1 LNHDA, CDR2 SQIVND (reference sequence). V shed 3 bases and J shed 0 bases, with 7 bases lying between them. Using reference TRBV19 and TRBJ2-3 for the parts outside the CDR3, the full variable domain is DGGITQSPKYLFRKEGQNVTLSCEQNLNHDAMYWYRQDPGQGLRLIYYSQIVNDFQKGDIAEGYSVSREKKESFPLTVTSAQKNPTAFYLCASSIQSSTDTQYFGPGTRLTVL.

The gene calls are TRBV18 and TRBJ2-2; the D gene is possibly TRBD1 (7 bases). V was cut by 2 bases and J by 4 bases, with 14 bases left in between. Germline CDR1 is KGHSH and CDR2 is LQKENI. This CDR3 has 16 amino acids. CDR3 DNA sequence: TGTGCCAGCTCACCAGCGGGACAGTATTTCACCGGGGAGCTGTTTTTT. It codes for CASSPAGQYFTGELFF.

This clone was seen only a few times. V and J are TRBV15 and TRBJ1-1; 9 nucleotides line up with TRBD1. CDR1 and CDR2 (germline): LNHNV, YYDKDF (reference sequence). The CDR3 is made up of 18 amino acids. Losses at the gene ends were 4 bases for V and 3 bases for J; bases not matched to a gene: 15. DNA for the CDR3: TGTGCCACCAGCACCGAGACCGGGACAGGGAGTAGAGACACTGAAGCTTTCTTT. Amino acids: CATSTETGTGSRDTEAFF.